Below, 15 T cell receptor beta chains from the same sample are listed, as sequenced in a study of radiotherapy plus CTLA-4 blockade in lung cancer. TCRdb's table, derived via immunoSEQ multiplex PCR, lists solely in-frame clones and lacks some. The sample has roughly 90,000 clones, around 84% seen once. This specimen was peripheral blood, taken from a patient treated with radiotherapy plus ipilimumab. Receptors originate from a human donor with non-small cell lung cancer that progressed on radiotherapy plus ipilimumab.

With regard to this clone: Other DNA sequences of this sample code for an identical CDR3. J is TRBJ2-6 and V is TRBV19, with D hard to call. The V end lost 3 bases, the J end lost 2 bases, and 5 bases lay between the germline ends. CDR1 is LNHDA, CDR2 SQIVND, per germline (reference sequence). This CDR3 has 14 residues. CDR3 sequence: CASSIGAGANVLTF. The CDR3 DNA reads as TGTGCCAGTAGTATTGGAGCTGGGGCCAACGTCCTGACTTTC.

V is TRBV9 and J is TRBJ1-1; 7 positions agree with TRBD1. The CDR3 runs to 12 residues. The V gene end was trimmed by 5 bases and the J gene end by 5 bases; junction bases not matched to a gene: 3. CDR1 SGDLS and CDR2 YYNGEE come from the germline V gene. CDR3 loop: CASSTGDTEAFF. CDR3 DNA sequence: TGTGCCAGCAGTACAGGGGATACTGAAGCTTTCTTT.

In its sample, this clone was seen a few times. The chain links TRBV2 to TRBJ1-4; D might be TRBD1 (6 bases). The length of the CDR3 is 13 residues. Germline CDR1 is SNHLY and CDR2 is FYNNEI. Trimming removed 6 bases from V and 5 bases from J, with 10 bases in between. This CDR3 reads CASREGDNEKLFF. CDR3 nucleotide sequence: TGTGCCAGCAGGGAGGGGGACAATGAAAAACTGTTTTTT.

The rearrangement joins TRBV7-9 to TRBJ2-6; 8 bases fit TRBD1. CDR1 is SEHNR and CDR2 is FQNEAQ in the germline V gene (reference sequence). J gave up 0 bases and V 7 bases, and 11 bases lay outside the gene matches. The CDR3 spans 18 residues. The CDR3 sequence is CASTTPAGGGSGANVLTF. DNA for the CDR3: TGTGCCAGCACCACCCCGGCAGGGGGCGGCTCTGGGGCCAACGTCCTGACTTTC.

V gene TRBV9 combines with J gene TRBJ2-7; D unresolved. The germline V gene encodes CDR1 SGDLS and CDR2 YYNGEE. Trimming pared 2 bases from V and 3 bases from J, leaving 9 bases between. The CDR3 is 13 residues long. The CDR3, as DNA: TGTGCCAGCAGCGTGGATGGGAACTACGAGCAGTACTTC. Translation gives CASSVDGNYEQYF. Based on the CDR3 plus reference TRBV9 and TRBJ2-7, the full variable domain is DSGVTQTPKHLITATGQRVTLRCSPRSGDLSVYWYQQSLDQGLQFLIQYYNGEERAKGNILERFSAQQFPDLHSELNLSSLELGDSALYFCASSVDGNYEQYFGPGTRLTVT.

The chain's CDR3 is CASSLAQDGIIYTF. CDR3 nucleotides: TGTGCCAGCAGCTTAGCGCAGGACGGGATCATCTACACCTTC. V usage is TRBV7-9 and J usage is TRBJ1-2; no clear D gene. V gave up 0 bases and J gave up 10 bases, with 15 bases separating them. Germline V gene lookup returns CDR1 SEHNR and CDR2 FQNEAQ (reference sequence). The CDR3 totals 14 residues.

The DNA of the CDR3 is TGTGCCAGCAGTCGGGACTCGTTCACCGGGGAGCTGTTTTTT. This codes for CASSRDSFTGELFF. The chain has TRBV2 and TRBJ2-2; D perhaps matches TRBD2 (6 bases). The CDR3 covers 14 residues. The ends were cut back, 5 bases at V and 4 bases at J, with 11 bases in the middle. CDR1 is SNHLY and CDR2 is FYNNEI in the germline V gene.

The gene calls are TRBV28 and TRBJ2-3; 9 nucleotides line up with TRBD2. This CDR3 is built from 15 residues. Trimming at V came to 5 bases and at J to 0 bases, leaving 3 bases not matched to a gene. The germline CDR1 and CDR2 sequences are MDHEN and SYDVKM. CDR3 sequence (DNA): TGTGCCAGCAGTCCTAGCGGGGCGAGCACAGATACGCAGTATTTT. This sequence encodes CASSPSGASTDTQYF.

V gene TRBV5-4 combines with J gene TRBJ2-7, with 9 bases identical to TRBD2. CDR1 is SGHNT and CDR2 is YYREEE in the germline V gene (reference sequence). The CDR3 totals 16 residues. V gave up 4 bases and J gave up 0 bases; unmatched junction bases: 8. The CDR3 DNA reads as TGTGCCAGCAGCCGAGCGGGAGGCCAGAGCTCCTACGAGCAGTACTTC. Protein: CASSRAGGQSSYEQYF.

The chain is built from TRBV11-2 and TRBJ2-2; D not resolved. The CDR3 has 13 amino acids. V lost 1 base and J 2 bases, leaving 2 bases between the germline ends. In germline, CDR1 is SGHAT, CDR2 FQNNGV. The CDR3 DNA reads as TGTGCCAGCAGCTTAGTAAACACCGGGGAGCTGTTTTTT. This sequence encodes CASSLVNTGELFF.

This chain connects TRBV5-4 to TRBJ1-4, with a possible D match to TRBD1 (6 bases). V dropped 3 bases and J dropped 6 bases, with 18 bases sitting between them. Germline CDR1 SGHNT, CDR2 YYREEE (reference sequence). There are 16 residues in the CDR3. CDR3 sequence reads: CASSSTWGARDEKLFF. CDR3 nucleotide sequence: TGTGCCAGCAGCTCAACGTGGGGGGCGCGGGATGAAAAACTGTTTTTT. Full variable domain (remainder filled in from reference TRBV5-4 and TRBJ1-4): ETGVTQSPTHLIKTRGQQVTLRCSSQSGHNTVSWYQQALGQGPQFIFQYYREEENGRGNFPPRFSGLQFPNYSSELNVNALELDDSALYLCASSSTWGARDEKLFFGSGTQLSVL.

The J gene is TRBJ1-3, the V gene TRBV9, with 7 bases aligning to TRBD1. The CDR3 has 17 residues. Germline CDR1 and CDR2: SGDLS and YYNGEE. J was trimmed by 0 bases and V by 3 bases; bases with no gene match: 9. For the CDR3, the DNA is TGTGCCAGCAGCGAACGAAGCGGACAGGACTCTGGAAACACCATATATTTT. This translates into CASSERSGQDSGNTIYF.

The chain uses TRBV28 and TRBJ1-5, with no clear D. V dropped 8 bases and J dropped 5 bases, with 13 bases sitting between them. The germline gives CDR1 MDHEN, CDR2 SYDVKM. The CDR3 covers 13 residues. For the CDR3, the DNA is TGTGCCAGCTTACCGGGTATTTATCAGCCCCAGCATTTT. Translation: CASLPGIYQPQHF.

The chain recombines TRBV29-1 with TRBJ2-6; TRBD1 agrees at 7 bases. CDR1 and CDR2 from the germline V gene are SQVTM and ANQGSEA. After removal of 5 bases from V and 2 bases from J, the junction contained 3 bases not matched to a gene. The CDR3 is 14 amino acids. CDR3 nucleotides: TGCAGCGTTACCACAGGGGCTGGGGCCAACGTCCTGACTTTC. Translated: CSVTTGAGANVLTF.

The rearrangement uses TRBV19 and TRBJ2-2; 8 bases fit TRBD1. From germline, CDR1 is LNHDA and CDR2 SQIVND (reference sequence). The CDR3 contains 16 residues. V lost 3 bases, J lost 3 bases, and 6 bases stayed unmatched. CDR3 DNA: TGTGCCAGTAGTATGTTGGACAGGGTTGACACCGGGGAGCTGTTTTTT. Protein sequence: CASSMLDRVDTGELFF.